Many counts were recorded for the clone carrying this T cell receptor beta chain. The antigen is undetermined. This specimen belongs to a study of CD8+CD57+ T cells in acquired aplastic anemia. Study-level findings and limits: Simpson's diversity of CD8+ cells was not significantly different in patients compared with controls. Comparison of patients with controls identified 25 to 35 shared CD8+ CDR3 sequences.

Deletions cut 5 bases from V and 0 bases from J, with 8 bases between. Germline lookup yields CDR1 LNHDA and CDR2 SQIVND (reference sequence). CDR3 length equals 13 residues. Genomic DNA acted as the template from which TCR beta VDJ combination and CDR3 sequence profiling were carried out. TCRdb processed the reads anew with MiXCR; each CDR3 protein has one entry. The repertoire has 110,000 or so distinct CDR3 sequences, roughly 51% of them found once; the top ten carry roughly 30%. V usage is TRBV19 and J usage is TRBJ2-7, with a tentative D call TRBD2 (5 bases). This sequence was found in a human donor in good health, serving as a control. The material sequenced was sorted CD4+, CD8+, or CD8+CD57+ T cells (not recorded which) from PBMCs. The CDR3 DNA reads as TGTGCCAGTAGTCTTGCGGGCTCCTACGAGCAGTACTTC. It encodes CASSLAGSYEQYF.